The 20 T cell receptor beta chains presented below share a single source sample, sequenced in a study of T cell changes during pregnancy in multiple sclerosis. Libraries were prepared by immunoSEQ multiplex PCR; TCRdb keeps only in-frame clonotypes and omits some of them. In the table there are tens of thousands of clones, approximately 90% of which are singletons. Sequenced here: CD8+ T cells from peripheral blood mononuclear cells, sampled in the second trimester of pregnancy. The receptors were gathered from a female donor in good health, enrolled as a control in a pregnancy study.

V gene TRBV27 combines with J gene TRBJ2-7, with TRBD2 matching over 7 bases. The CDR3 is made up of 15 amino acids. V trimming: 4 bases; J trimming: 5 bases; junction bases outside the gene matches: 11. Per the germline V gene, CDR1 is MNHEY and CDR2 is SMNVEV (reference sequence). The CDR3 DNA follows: TGTGCCAGCAGTTCCATACGGGACTATCGGAACGAGCAGTACTTC. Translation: CASSSIRDYRNEQYF.

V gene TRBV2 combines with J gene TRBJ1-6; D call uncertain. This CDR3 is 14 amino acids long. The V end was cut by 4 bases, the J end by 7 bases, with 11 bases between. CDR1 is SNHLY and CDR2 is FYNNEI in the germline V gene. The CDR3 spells CASSGWGENSPLHF. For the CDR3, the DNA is TGTGCCAGCAGTGGTTGGGGAGAAAATTCACCCCTCCACTTT.

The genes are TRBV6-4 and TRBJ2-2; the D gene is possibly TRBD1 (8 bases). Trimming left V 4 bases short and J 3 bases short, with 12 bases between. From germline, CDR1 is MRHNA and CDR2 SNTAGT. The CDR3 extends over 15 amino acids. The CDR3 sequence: CASSVTGGDTGELFF. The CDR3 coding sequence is TGTGCCAGCAGTGTCACAGGGGGGGACACCGGGGAGCTGTTTTTT.

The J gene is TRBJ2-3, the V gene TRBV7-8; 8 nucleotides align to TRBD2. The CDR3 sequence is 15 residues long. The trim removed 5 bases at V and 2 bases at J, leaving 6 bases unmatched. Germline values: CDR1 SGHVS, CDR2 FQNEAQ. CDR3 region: CASSPERGYTDTQYF. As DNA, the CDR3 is TGTGCCAGCAGCCCCGAGCGGGGGTACACAGATACGCAGTATTTT.

CDR3 nucleotides: TGTGCCAGCAGCTTAGAGGGACAGGACCCTAGCTATGGCTACACCTTC. Its protein is CASSLEGQDPSYGYTF. J is TRBJ1-2 and V is TRBV13, with 8 nucleotides matching TRBD1. Per germline, CDR1 PRHDT and CDR2 FYEKMQ (reference sequence). The CDR3 is made up of 16 amino acids. V lost 1 base and J lost 4; bases outside the gene matches: 8.

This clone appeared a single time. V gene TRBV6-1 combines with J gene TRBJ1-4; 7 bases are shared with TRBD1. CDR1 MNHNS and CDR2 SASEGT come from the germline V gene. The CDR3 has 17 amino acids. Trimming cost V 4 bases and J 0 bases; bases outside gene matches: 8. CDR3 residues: CASSVDRPAATNEKLFF. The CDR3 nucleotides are TGTGCCAGCAGTGTGGACAGGCCAGCGGCAACTAATGAAAAACTGTTTTTT.

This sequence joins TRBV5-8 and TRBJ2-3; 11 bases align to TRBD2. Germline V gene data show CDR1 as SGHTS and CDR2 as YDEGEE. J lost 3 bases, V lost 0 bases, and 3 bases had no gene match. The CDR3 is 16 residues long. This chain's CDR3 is CASSLGSSGGTDTQYF. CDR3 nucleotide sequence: TGTGCCAGCAGCTTGGGCTCTAGCGGGGGGACAGATACGCAGTATTTT.

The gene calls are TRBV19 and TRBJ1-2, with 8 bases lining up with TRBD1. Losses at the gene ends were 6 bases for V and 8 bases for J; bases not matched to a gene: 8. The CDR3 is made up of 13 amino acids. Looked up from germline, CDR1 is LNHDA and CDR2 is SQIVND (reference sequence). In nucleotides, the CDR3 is TGTGCCAGTAGCAGACAGGGGATATGGGGCTACACCTTC. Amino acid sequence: CASSRQGIWGYTF.

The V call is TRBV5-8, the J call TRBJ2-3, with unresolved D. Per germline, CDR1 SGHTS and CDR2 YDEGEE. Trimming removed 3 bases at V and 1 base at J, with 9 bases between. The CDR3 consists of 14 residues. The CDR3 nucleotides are TGTGCCAGCAGCTCCAGAGGAGGCACAGATACGCAGTATTTT. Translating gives CASSSRGGTDTQYF.

CDR3 region: CASSQDQGRDYEQYF. DNA for the CDR3: TGCGCCAGCAGCCAAGATCAGGGCAGGGACTACGAGCAGTACTTC. The J gene is TRBJ2-7, the V gene TRBV4-1; possibly TRBD1 for D (5 bases). The CDR3 is 15 residues long. The germline V and J ends were trimmed by 0 bases and 3 bases, with 12 bases remaining between them. Germline values: CDR1 MGHRA, CDR2 YSYEKL.

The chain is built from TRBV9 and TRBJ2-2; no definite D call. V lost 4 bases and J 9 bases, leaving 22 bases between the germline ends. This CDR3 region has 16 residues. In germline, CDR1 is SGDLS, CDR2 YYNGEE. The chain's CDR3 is CASSPQRDKEPWELFF. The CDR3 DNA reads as TGTGCCAGCAGCCCCCAGAGAGACAAAGAACCGTGGGAGCTGTTTTTT.

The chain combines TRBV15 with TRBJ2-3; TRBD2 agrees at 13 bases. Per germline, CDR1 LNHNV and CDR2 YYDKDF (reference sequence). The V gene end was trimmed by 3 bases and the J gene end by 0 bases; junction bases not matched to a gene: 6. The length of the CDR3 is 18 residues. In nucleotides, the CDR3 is TGTGCCACCAGCAGGGACTTACTAGCGGGGGGGAGCACAGATACGCAGTATTTT. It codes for CATSRDLLAGGSTDTQYF.

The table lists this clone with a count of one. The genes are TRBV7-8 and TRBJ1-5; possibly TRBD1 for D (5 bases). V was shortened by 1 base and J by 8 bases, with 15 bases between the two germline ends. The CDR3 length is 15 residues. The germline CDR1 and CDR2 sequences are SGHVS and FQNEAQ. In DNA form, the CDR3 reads TGTGCCAGCAGCTTAGTGGGGGGTTTTCTTGAGCCCCAGCATTTT. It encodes CASSLVGGFLEPQHF.

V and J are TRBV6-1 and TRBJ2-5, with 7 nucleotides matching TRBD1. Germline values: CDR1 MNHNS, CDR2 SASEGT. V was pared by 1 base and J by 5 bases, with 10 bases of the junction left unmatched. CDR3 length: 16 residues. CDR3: CASSEDEGAASETQYF. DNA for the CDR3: TGTGCCAGCAGTGAAGACGAGGGGGCGGCCTCGGAGACCCAGTACTTC.

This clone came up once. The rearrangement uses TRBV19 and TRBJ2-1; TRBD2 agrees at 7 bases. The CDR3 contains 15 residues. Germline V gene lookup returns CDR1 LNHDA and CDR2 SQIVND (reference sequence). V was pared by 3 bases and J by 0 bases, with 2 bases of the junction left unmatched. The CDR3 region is CASSIRGDSYNEQFF. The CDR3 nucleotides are TGTGCCAGTAGTATCCGGGGGGACTCCTACAATGAGCAGTTCTTC.

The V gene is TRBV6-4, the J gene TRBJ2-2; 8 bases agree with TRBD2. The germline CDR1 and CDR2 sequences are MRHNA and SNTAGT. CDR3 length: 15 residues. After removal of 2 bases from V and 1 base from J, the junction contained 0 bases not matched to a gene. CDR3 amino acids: CASSDAGGNTGELFF. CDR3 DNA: TGTGCCAGCAGTGACGCGGGGGGGAACACCGGGGAGCTGTTTTTT.

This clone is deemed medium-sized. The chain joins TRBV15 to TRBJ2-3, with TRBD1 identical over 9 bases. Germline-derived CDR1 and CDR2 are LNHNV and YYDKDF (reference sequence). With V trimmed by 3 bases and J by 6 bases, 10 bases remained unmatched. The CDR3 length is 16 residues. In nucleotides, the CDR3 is TGTGCCACCAGCAGCAGACCGGGACAGGGACCCGATACGCAGTATTTT. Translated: CATSSRPGQGPDTQYF.

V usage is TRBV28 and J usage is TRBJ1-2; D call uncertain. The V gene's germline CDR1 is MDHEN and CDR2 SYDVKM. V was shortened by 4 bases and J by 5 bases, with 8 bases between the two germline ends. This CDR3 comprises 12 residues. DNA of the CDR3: TGTGCCAGCAGTTCCTGGAGATATGGCTACACCTTC. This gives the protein CASSSWRYGYTF.

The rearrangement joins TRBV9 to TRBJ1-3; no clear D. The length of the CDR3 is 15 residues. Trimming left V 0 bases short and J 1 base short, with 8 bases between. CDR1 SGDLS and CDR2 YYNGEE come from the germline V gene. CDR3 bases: TGTGCCAGCAGCGTAGGAGGCTCATCTGGAAACACCATATATTTT. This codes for CASSVGGSSGNTIYF.

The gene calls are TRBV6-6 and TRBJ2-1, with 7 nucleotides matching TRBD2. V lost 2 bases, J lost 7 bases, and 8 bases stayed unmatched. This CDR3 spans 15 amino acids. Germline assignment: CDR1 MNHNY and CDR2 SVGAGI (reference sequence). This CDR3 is CASSYVGGPGNEQFF. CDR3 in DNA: TGTGCCAGCAGTTACGTGGGAGGGCCCGGGAATGAGCAGTTCTTC.